These 5 T cell receptor beta chains were all obtained from the same sample, sequenced in a study of monozygotic twins with inflammatory bowel disease. TCRdb reprocessed the 5' RACE reads and reports one entry per CDR3 protein, with no DNA. The sample includes 210,000 or so distinct CDR3 sequences. Sequencing input: blood. These receptor sequences come from a human donor with ulcerative colitis or Crohn's disease, or a healthy co-twin of an affected twin (not recorded which).

The genes are TRBV5-1 and TRBJ2-3. CDR3 length equals 15 residues. Germline V gene lookup returns CDR1 SGHRS and CDR2 YFSETQ. CDR3: CVSSLDRSSTDTQYF.

The chain employs TRBV29-1 and TRBJ1-1. The CDR3 has 11 amino acids. Germline-derived CDR1 and CDR2 are SQVTM and ANQGSEA. CDR3 region: CSVTENTEAFF. Supplemented by reference TRBV29-1 and TRBJ1-1, the full variable domain reads SAVISQKPSRDICQRGTSLTIQCQVDSQVTMMFWYRQQPGQSLTLIATANQGSEATYESGFVIDKFPISRPNLTFSTLTVSNMSPEDSSIYLCSVTENTEAFFGQGTRLTVV.

This chain joins TRBV5-1 and TRBJ2-7; the D call of TRBD1 rests on TCRdb alone, since no DNA is present to check it. CDR1 and CDR2 (germline): SGHRS, YFSETQ. This CDR3 contains 14 residues. The CDR3 protein is CASSSGQSNYEQYF.

This chain's CDR3 is CASSEVGGVGGYTF. The chain recombines TRBV6-1 with TRBJ1-2. The CDR3 spans 14 residues. Germline CDR1 and CDR2: MNHNS and SASEGT.

The chain couples TRBV5-6 to TRBJ1-1; TCRdb reports TRBD1, a call that lacks DNA to check it against. CDR1 is SGHDT, CDR2 YYEEEE, per germline. The CDR3 covers 12 residues. The CDR3 loop reads CASSLYDREAFF.